A single T cell receptor beta chain is shown here with its context. Its matching antigen is unknown. This sample was taken from a study of OX40 agonist ivuxolimab in advanced cancers. The table came from immunoSEQ multiplex PCR; TCRdb's copy has only in-frame clones and leaves some out. The repertoire holds some 150,000 clones, with over 75% as singletons. Germline V gives CDR1 WNHNN, CDR2 SYGVQD (reference sequence). With V trimmed by 6 bases and J by 4 bases, 4 bases remained unmatched. The CDR3 length is 13 residues. Study conclusions and caveats: Compared with CD4+, CD8+ T cells on average had more expanded clones.

The source is an adult with an advanced solid tumor such as melanoma, head and neck, liver or kidney cancer. The V and J genes are TRBV10-1 and TRBJ2-3; 7 nucleotides match TRBD1. This material consisted of CD4+ or CD8+ T cells sorted from blood, taken in a trial of the OX40 agonist ivuxolimab. The DNA of the CDR3 is TGCGCCAGCAGCAAGGGACAGCCAGATACGCAGTATTTT. Translating gives CASSKGQPDTQYF.